This TCR beta chain was recovered during a study of monozygotic twins with inflammatory bowel disease. TCRdb reprocessed the 5' RACE reads, keeping one entry per CDR3 protein, no DNA. This table lists roughly 320,000 distinct CDR3 sequences. In germline, CDR1 is SGHRS, CDR2 YFSETQ. This CDR3 is built from 17 residues. The specimen was blood. The rearrangement links TRBV5-1 to TRBJ2-1; TCRdb selects TRBD1, and the lack of DNA leaves this call unchecked. This TCR was sampled from a human donor with ulcerative colitis or Crohn's disease, or a healthy co-twin of an affected twin (not recorded which). The CDR3 here is CASSFPRGGGSYNEQFF.